This passage covers 5 T cell receptor beta chains from one sample sequenced in a study of blood T cell repertoires in COVID-19. Here immunoSEQ multiplex PCR was the method, and the copy in TCRdb shows in-frame clones only, minus some. The sample lists under 150,000 clones, 85% occurring once. The sample taken for sequencing was peripheral blood. Receptors originate from a man aged 40-55 years with acute or convalescent COVID-19.

A single count supports this clone. CDR3 DNA: TGTGCCAGCAGCCAAGGACTACCGGGCGTGGATACGCAGTATTTT. Translation: CASSQGLPGVDTQYF. V is TRBV3-1 (or the pseudogene TRBV3-2) and J is TRBJ2-3, with a weak D call TRBD2 (5 bases). The CDR3 sequence is 15 residues long. Germline values: CDR1 LGHDT, CDR2 YNNKEL (reference sequence). Trimming left V 1 base short and J 6 bases short, with 14 bases between.

This chain joins TRBV6-5 and TRBJ1-2; 8 bases are a match to TRBD1. The CDR3 has 15 amino acids. Germline V gene lookup returns CDR1 MNHEY and CDR2 SVGAGI. After removal of 10 bases from V and 6 bases from J, the junction contained 16 bases not matched to a gene. This chain's CDR3 is CANPSTGTGLHGYTF. The DNA of the CDR3 is TGTGCCAACCCCAGTACCGGGACAGGATTACATGGCTACACCTTC.

This chain links TRBV4-1 with TRBJ1-1; 7 nucleotides align to TRBD1. Germline V lookup: CDR1 MGHRA, CDR2 YSYEKL. The CDR3 totals 12 residues. J lost 6 bases, V lost 4 bases, and 2 bases had no gene match. The CDR3 DNA is TGCGCCAGCAGCCGAGGACAGGCTGAAGCTTTCTTT. Amino acids: CASSRGQAEAFF.

The gene calls are TRBV5-1 and TRBJ2-7, with TRBD1 identical over 7 bases. CDR1 is SGHRS, CDR2 YFSETQ, per germline. The CDR3 runs to 15 residues. V shed 3 bases, J shed 0 bases, and the junction held 6 bases outside the gene matches. In DNA, the CDR3 is TGCGCCAGCAGCTGGACTGGGACAGACTCCTACGAGCAGTACTTC. Translating gives CASSWTGTDSYEQYF.

The CDR3 bases are TGCGCCAGCAGCCAAAGGGCGCGGGAGGGGCGGGACAGCAAAACGGGCTACACCTTC. This sequence encodes CASSQRAREGRDSKTGYTF. The chain employs TRBV4-1 and TRBJ1-2; the match to TRBD1 covers 7 bases. This CDR3 spans 19 amino acids. CDR1 MGHRA and CDR2 YSYEKL come from the germline V gene. The V gene end was trimmed by 2 bases and the J gene end by 8 bases; junction bases not matched to a gene: 23.